This entry features one T cell receptor (beta chain) sequence. This sample is drawn from a study of blood T cell repertoires in COVID-19. Study context: COVID-19 samples, acute and convalescent, were from the United States, Italy and Spain. PBMCs, B-cell-depleted T cells, or T cells provided the cDNA or gDNA that made up the material.

Original data processing: Estimates of nucleated cell counts were drawn from the amplification of reference gene primers. Sequenced by immunoSEQ multiplex PCR; TCRdb stores in-frame clones only, minus some. V and J calls and clone size follow that table, whereas D and trimming were derived from the DNA. The table includes about 34,000 clones, 80% detected once. The CDR3 covers 15 residues. Germline lookup yields CDR1 MDHEN and CDR2 SYDVKM. Losses at the gene ends were 3 bases for V and 1 base for J; bases not matched to a gene: 4. The clonotype comes from a woman aged 70-85 years with acute or convalescent COVID-19. The rearrangement joins TRBV28 to TRBJ2-5, with TRBD2 identical over 8 bases. Material for sequencing was peripheral blood. CDR3: CASSLAGGLQETQYF. CDR3 sequence (DNA): TGTGCCAGCAGTTTGGCGGGAGGCCTCCAAGAGACCCAGTACTTC. Looking up the rest from reference TRBV28 and TRBJ2-5 gives the full variable domain: DVKVTQSSRYLVKRTGEKVFLECVQDMDHENMFWYRQDPGLGLRLIYFSYDVKMKEKGDIPEGYSVSREKKERFSLILESASTNQTSMYLCASSLAGGLQETQYFGPGTRLLVL.